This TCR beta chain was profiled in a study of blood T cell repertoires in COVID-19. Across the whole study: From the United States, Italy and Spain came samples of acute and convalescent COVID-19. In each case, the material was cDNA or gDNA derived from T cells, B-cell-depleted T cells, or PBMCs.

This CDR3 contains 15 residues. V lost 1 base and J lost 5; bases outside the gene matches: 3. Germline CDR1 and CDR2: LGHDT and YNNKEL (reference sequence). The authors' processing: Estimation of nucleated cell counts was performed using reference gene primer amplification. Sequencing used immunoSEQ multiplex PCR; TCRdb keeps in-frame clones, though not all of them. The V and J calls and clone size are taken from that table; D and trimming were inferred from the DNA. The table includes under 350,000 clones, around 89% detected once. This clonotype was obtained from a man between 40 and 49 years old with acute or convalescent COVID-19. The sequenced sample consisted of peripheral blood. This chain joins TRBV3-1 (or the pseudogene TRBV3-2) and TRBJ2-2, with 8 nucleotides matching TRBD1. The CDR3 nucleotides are TGTGCCAGCAGCCAAGGGGACAGGACTACCGGGGAGCTGTTTTTT. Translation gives CASSQGDRTTGELFF.